This entry concerns a single T cell receptor (beta chain). The antigen remains unidentified. These data come from a study of monozygotic twins with inflammatory bowel disease. TCRdb reprocessed the 5' RACE reads and keeps a single row for each CDR3 protein, giving no DNA. Recorded for this sample: about 300,000 distinct CDR3 sequences. The total RNA came straight from whole blood, and T cells were not sorted beforehand. Overall study findings and caveats: With inverse Simpson as the measure, TCRbeta diversity was lower in IBD patients than in healthy co-twins. Evidence did not back any single strong signal or clonotype linked to IBD.

The receptor comes from a human donor with ulcerative colitis or Crohn's disease, or a healthy co-twin of an affected twin (not recorded which). Input material: blood.

The CDR3: CASSTIGGTGNEQFF. The V call is TRBV7-6, the J call TRBJ2-1; TCRdb's assignment of TRBD1 cannot be checked, as there is no DNA. The CDR3 is made up of 15 amino acids. Germline loops: CDR1 SGHVS, CDR2 FNYEAQ.